This T cell receptor beta chain was obtained from a study of naive CD8 T cells in extremely preterm neonates. The study, taken as a whole, reports: Preterm neonate repertoires were significantly less rich by iChao1 than others. Compared with older groups, preterm CDR3s were shorter, with fewer N additions and less trimming.

Germline values: CDR1 MNHEY, CDR2 SMNVEV (reference sequence). This CDR3 has 16 amino acids. V was pared by 3 bases and J by 1 base, with 15 bases between. Only in-frame clones appear in the TCRdb table, and some are missing; sequencing was by immunoSEQ multiplex PCR. The profile covers about 5,500 clones, with around 97% appearing a single time and 0.75% to 0.8% taken by the ten largest. Comment on this clone: The antigen is not known.

The sequencing input was naive CD8+ T cells from blood. The chain employs TRBV27 and TRBJ1-1; D gene ambiguous. The sequence came from a human donor in good health. Here the CDR3 reads CASSLGGHLQNTEAFF. The CDR3 region has the DNA TGTGCCAGCAGTTTGGGAGGTCACCTCCAGAACACTGAAGCTTTCTTT.